These 4 T cell receptor beta chains share one sample of origin, sequenced in a study of CDR3 diversity in severe acne. TCRdb re-called the PCR reads through MiXCR, storing one row per CDR3 protein. The repertoire includes about 84,000 distinct CDR3 sequences, under 65% of them detected once, and 13% to 15% sits in the top ten. The sequencing sample was made of blood. The receptors derive from a male donor in good health, without acne.

The rearrangement links TRBV20-1 to TRBJ2-7; possibly TRBD2 for D (5 bases). The germline V gene has CDR1 DFQATT and CDR2 SNEGSKA (reference sequence). The CDR3 runs 13 residues. Trimming left V 6 bases short and J 5 bases short, with 17 bases between. The CDR3 DNA follows: TGCAGTGCCAGTAGCCCGGACTTTAACGAGCAGTACTTC. It codes for CSASSPDFNEQYF.

Worth noting for this clonotype: One end of the junction fails to match germline, which may point to a read error. The chain links TRBV19 to TRBJ2-3; D uncertain. The CDR3 is 12 residues long. Germline V lookup: CDR1 LNHDA, CDR2 SQIVND (reference sequence). The CDR3 region has the DNA TGTGCCAGTAGTATAGGTCTAGAAATTCCGCATTTT. This translates into CASSIGLEIPHF. The entire variable domain, with the rest obtained from reference TRBV19 and TRBJ2-3, is as follows: DGGITQSPKYLFRKEGQNVTLSCEQNLNHDAMYWYRQDPGQGLRLIYYSQIVNDFQKGDIAEGYSVSREKKESFPLTVTSAQKNPTAFYLCASSIGLEIPHFGPGTRLTVL.

This sequence joins TRBV29-1 and TRBJ1-1; the D gene is possibly TRBD1 (5 bases). Germline V gene sequence: CDR1 SQVTM, CDR2 ANQGSEA. The CDR3 length is 13 residues. V was pared by 3 bases and J by 1 base, with 9 bases between. CDR3 protein: CSVEGGGNTEAFF. The CDR3 DNA reads as TGCAGCGTTGAGGGGGGGGGGAACACTGAAGCTTTCTTT.

The rearrangement uses TRBV7-8 and TRBJ1-1, with no clear D. V shed 3 bases and J shed 1 base, with 9 bases lying between them. This CDR3 has 14 amino acids. Germline CDR1 and CDR2: SGHVS and FQNEAQ. The CDR3 coding sequence is TGTGCCAGCAGCTTTATCTTGACGAACACTGAAGCTTTCTTT. Translated, it gives CASSFILTNTEAFF.